These 24 T cell receptor beta chains share one sample of origin, sequenced in a study of T cell repertoires in cytomegalovirus infection. TCRdb fed the reads into MiXCR, producing one record per CDR3 protein. The top ten clones hold roughly 13% of a sample with 510,000 or so distinct CDR3 sequences, about 30% of them seen once. The sequenced material came from PBMCs. Source of these receptors: a human donor in good health (CMV status not recorded). Some clones in this sample may be carry-over from other donors' samples.

This chain joins TRBV6-2 or TRBV6-3 and TRBJ1-5; 8 bases align to TRBD1. The germline V gene encodes CDR1 MNHEY and CDR2 SVGEGT. The V and J ends lost 7 bases and 7 bases, in that order; junction bases with no gene match: 12. The CDR3 sequence is 15 residues long. CDR3 protein: CASNTGQGFSQPQHF. Written as DNA, the CDR3 is TGTGCCAGCAATACCGGACAGGGATTCAGCCAGCCCCAGCATTTT.

In this sample, this clonotype turned up a few times. This chain connects TRBV10-2 to TRBJ1-2; D perhaps matches TRBD1 (6 bases). Germline CDR1 and CDR2: WSHSY and SAAADI. The CDR3 sequence is 13 residues long. The V gene lost 6 bases and the J gene lost 8 bases, with 16 bases spanning the gap. The CDR3 sequence is CASSFNREEGYTF. CDR3 DNA sequence: TGCGCCAGCAGCTTTAACAGGGAGGAAGGCTACACCTTC.

This clonotype appeared a few times. The J gene is TRBJ2-1, the V gene TRBV29-1, with unresolved D. Per germline, CDR1 SQVTM and CDR2 ANQGSEA. V lost 8 bases and J lost 6, with 17 bases in between. This CDR3 is built from 13 residues. The CDR3 sequence: CSPDFSQGNEQFF. The CDR3 DNA sequence: TGCAGCCCTGATTTTAGTCAAGGCAATGAGCAGTTCTTC.

This clonotype was seen a few times. The chain couples TRBV7-2 to TRBJ2-1; 9 bases agree with TRBD1. The CDR3 extends over 18 amino acids. CDR1 SGHTA and CDR2 FQGNSA come from the germline V gene. The V gene end was trimmed by 1 base and the J gene end by 6 bases; junction bases not matched to a gene: 13. CDR3 loop: CASSLEADWTGVLNEQFF. In nucleotides, the CDR3 is TGTGCCAGCAGCTTAGAGGCGGATTGGACAGGGGTCCTCAATGAGCAGTTCTTC.

The gene calls are TRBV9 and TRBJ2-3, with 8 nucleotides matching TRBD1. The CDR3 is made up of 15 amino acids. The germline V gene encodes CDR1 SGDLS and CDR2 YYNGEE. Losses at the gene ends were 3 bases for V and 6 bases for J; bases not matched to a gene: 9. The CDR3 protein is CASSARQGILDTQYF. Written as DNA, the CDR3 is TGTGCCAGCAGCGCACGACAGGGGATATTGGATACGCAGTATTTT. Drawing the rest from reference TRBV9 and TRBJ2-3, the complete variable domain is DSGVTQTPKHLITATGQRVTLRCSPRSGDLSVYWYQQSLDQGLQFLIQYYNGEERAKGNILERFSAQQFPDLHSELNLSSLELGDSALYFCASSARQGILDTQYFGPGTRLTVL.

The chain joins TRBV9 to TRBJ1-2; D gene unclear. This CDR3 spans 13 amino acids. Germline V gene sequence: CDR1 SGDLS, CDR2 YYNGEE. The V gene lost 0 bases and the J gene lost 8 bases, with 11 bases spanning the gap. The CDR3 nucleotides read TGTGCCAGCAGCGTAGATGGGATCGACGGCTACACCTTC. It encodes CASSVDGIDGYTF.

V is TRBV12-3 or TRBV12-4 and J is TRBJ2-1; tentatively, D is TRBD2 (5 bases). Between the trimmed V and J ends, which lost 3 bases and 6 bases, there was a span of 12 bases. The CDR3 loop spans 14 amino acids. The CDR3 DNA sequence: TGTGCCAGCAGTTTTATAGCGCCCTCCAATGAGCAGTTCTTC. Its protein is CASSFIAPSNEQFF.

This clonotype was picked up a small number of times. The V call is TRBV20-1, the J call TRBJ2-3, with D maybe TRBD1 (5 bases). CDR1 is DFQATT, CDR2 SNEGSKA, per germline (reference sequence). The CDR3 is made up of 15 amino acids. The ends were cut back, 3 bases at V and 0 bases at J, with 13 bases in the middle. CDR3 nucleotides: TGCAGTGCTAGTCCGAGACAGACTAGCACAGATACGCAGTATTTT. Translation: CSASPRQTSTDTQYF.

Many counts were recorded for this clonotype. The J gene is TRBJ1-1, the V gene TRBV19; D not resolved. The germline CDR1 and CDR2 sequences are LNHDA and SQIVND (reference sequence). V gave up 7 bases and J gave up 4 bases, with 19 bases separating them. There are 15 residues in the CDR3. CDR3 sequence: CASTAGLPVPTEAFF. The DNA for the CDR3 is TGTGCCAGTACCGCAGGACTCCCAGTGCCCACTGAAGCTTTCTTT.

V is TRBV6-2 or TRBV6-3 and J is TRBJ2-1; D perhaps matches TRBD2 (6 bases). Germline CDR1 and CDR2: MNHEY and SVGEGT. Trimming took off 8 bases at V and 6 bases at J, with 17 bases between the two ends. The CDR3 runs 14 residues. CDR3 nucleotide sequence: TGTGCCAGCCGGGACTGGTCGGCGTTCAATGAGCAGTTCTTC. Translation: CASRDWSAFNEQFF.

This clonotype was counted a few times. The CDR3 DNA reads as TGTGCCAGTAGTATAGATTATTTAGACAGCTACCAAGAGACCCAGTACTTC. Translating gives CASSIDYLDSYQETQYF. This chain connects TRBV19 to TRBJ2-5; TRBD1 might be the D (5 bases). Germline CDR1 is LNHDA and CDR2 is SQIVND (reference sequence). V lost 0 bases, J lost 0 bases, and 14 bases lay in between. The CDR3 is 17 amino acids.

This clonotype has a count of ten or more. The rearrangement links TRBV7-2 to TRBJ2-7, with a tentative D call TRBD2 (6 bases). Per germline, CDR1 SGHTA and CDR2 FQGNSA. Trimming stripped 5 bases from V and 6 bases from J, with 20 bases between. This CDR3 comprises 15 residues. Here the CDR3 reads CASSDPTRDSGEQYF. In DNA form, the CDR3 reads TGTGCCAGCAGCGATCCGACTCGGGACTCAGGCGAGCAGTACTTC. Drawing the rest from reference TRBV7-2 and TRBJ2-7, the complete variable domain is GAGVSQSPSNKVTEKGKDVELRCDPISGHTALYWYRQSLGQGLEFLIYFQGNSAPDKSGLPSDRFSAERTGGSVSTLTIQRTQQEDSAVYLCASSDPTRDSGEQYFGPGTRLTVT.

This clonotype came up a few times. This chain uses TRBV4-1 with TRBJ1-1, with TRBD1 matching over 8 bases. The CDR3 loop spans 18 amino acids. V lost 1 base and J lost 0; bases outside the gene matches: 10. Germline lookup yields CDR1 MGHRA and CDR2 YSYEKL. The CDR3 is CASSQGGRRTGLNTEAFF. Written as DNA, the CDR3 is TGCGCCAGCAGCCAAGGTGGTAGAAGGACAGGGCTGAACACTGAAGCTTTCTTT.

This clonotype was picked up a small number of times. The genes are TRBV5-6 and TRBJ2-1; 9 nucleotides match TRBD2. CDR1 SGHDT and CDR2 YYEEEE come from the germline V gene. Trimming at V came to 4 bases and at J to 8 bases, leaving 7 bases not matched to a gene. CDR3 size: 14 residues. CDR3 region: CASSLSGRGYEQFF. In DNA form, the CDR3 reads TGTGCCAGCAGCCTTAGCGGGAGAGGCTATGAGCAGTTCTTC. The full variable domain, completed using reference TRBV5-6 and TRBJ2-1, is DAGVTQSPTHLIKTRGQQVTLRCSPKSGHDTVSWYQQALGQGPQFIFQYYEEEERQRGNFPDRFSGHQFPNYSSELNVNALLLGDSALYLCASSLSGRGYEQFFGPGTRLTVL.

This rearrangement joins TRBV4-1 to TRBJ1-2; D is uncertain. Trimming removed 0 bases from V and 4 bases from J, with 6 bases in between. The V gene's germline CDR1 is MGHRA and CDR2 YSYEKL. The CDR3 length is 13 residues. CDR3 bases: TGCGCCAGCAGCCAAGAAGGAGCCTATGGCTACACCTTC. Protein: CASSQEGAYGYTF.

J is TRBJ2-1 and V is TRBV7-3; D gene unclear. CDR3 size: 14 residues. Trimming shortened V by 3 bases and J by 4 bases, and 10 bases separated the two germline ends. The germline V gene has CDR1 SGHTA and CDR2 FQGTGA. The CDR3 loop is CASSFQPPYNEQFF. Here the CDR3 DNA reads TGTGCCAGCAGCTTCCAGCCTCCTTACAATGAGCAGTTCTTC.

As to this clonotype: Possible read error: a much larger clone is one base away. The genes are TRBV7-2 and TRBJ2-3, with D tentatively TRBD2 (5 bases). The V gene's germline CDR1 is SGHTA and CDR2 FQGNSA. The CDR3 contains 13 residues. The CDR3 protein is CVTTSFFTDTQYF. CDR3 bases: TGTGTCACCACTAGTTTTTTCACAGATACGCAGTATTTT.

In DNA form, the CDR3 reads TGTGCCAGCAGCCCGGTTTTTGGGAATAACAATGAGCAGTTCTTC. It yields the protein CASSPVFGNNNEQFF. The chain carries TRBV5-6 and TRBJ2-1; D not resolved. V was pared by 4 bases and J by 5 bases, with 16 bases between. There are 15 residues in the CDR3. The germline gives CDR1 SGHDT, CDR2 YYEEEE.

The rearrangement uses TRBV7-6 and TRBJ2-1; the D is unclear. The CDR3 contains 14 residues. Between the trimmed V and J ends, which lost 3 bases and 4 bases, there was a span of 10 bases. Germline CDR1 and CDR2: SGHVS and FNYEAQ. CDR3 protein: CASSFTVSYNEQFF. As DNA, the CDR3 is TGTGCCAGCAGCTTCACGGTGAGTTACAATGAGCAGTTCTTC.

This clonotype came up a few times. The chain uses TRBV7-3 and TRBJ1-1; D ambiguous. The CDR3 spans 13 residues. Trimming pared 7 bases from V and 0 bases from J, leaving 9 bases between. The germline V gene has CDR1 SGHTA and CDR2 FQGTGA. In nucleotides, the CDR3 is TGTGCCAGCAAGCCCTTAATGAACACTGAAGCTTTCTTT. The encoded protein is CASKPLMNTEAFF.

This clonotype came up a few times. The chain joins TRBV7-2 to TRBJ2-2; TRBD2 matches 7 bases. The germline gives CDR1 SGHTA, CDR2 FQGNSA. Trimming took 4 bases from V and 5 from J; bases not matched to a gene: 13. There are 17 residues in the CDR3. CDR3 nucleotides: TGTGCCAGCAGCTCAAGGGTTGCTAGCGGTGAAACCGGGGAGCTGTTTTTT. This codes for CASSSRVASGETGELFF.

The V gene is TRBV7-3, the J gene TRBJ2-3; D gene unclear. The length of the CDR3 is 12 residues. V lost 5 bases and J 6 bases, leaving 9 bases between the germline ends. Germline V CDR1 and CDR2: SGHTA, FQGTGA. The chain's CDR3 is CASSPLVDTQYF. The CDR3 DNA reads TGTGCCAGCAGCCCTCTAGTGGATACGCAGTATTTT.

The chain joins TRBV28 to TRBJ1-3, with D possibly being TRBD1 (5 bases). The V end lost 6 bases, the J end lost 2 bases, and 5 bases lay between the germline ends. The CDR3 sequence is 12 residues long. Per the germline V gene, CDR1 is MDHEN and CDR2 is SYDVKM. CDR3 residues: CASRDTGNTIYF. Here the CDR3 DNA reads TGTGCCAGCAGGGACACTGGAAACACCATATATTTT.

This clonotype was picked up a small number of times. The rearrangement uses TRBV19 and TRBJ1-5; D call uncertain. The V and J ends lost 3 bases and 2 bases respectively, with 11 bases between them. This CDR3 contains 15 residues. Per the germline V gene, CDR1 is LNHDA and CDR2 is SQIVND (reference sequence). The CDR3 spells CASSMIWGGNQPQHF. The CDR3 DNA reads TGTGCCAGTAGTATGATATGGGGTGGCAATCAGCCCCAGCATTTT.